This TCR beta chain was sequenced during a study of graft-versus-host responses after intestinal transplantation (dated by TCRdb to the early 2020s). General notes on the study: Multivisceral, liver-intestinal, or isolated intestinal transplants were received by the recipients. Every recipient was given anti-thymocyte globulin induction, followed by around three years of maintenance tacrolimus and steroids. After intestinal transplantation, graft-versus-host and host-versus-graft alloreactive T cell clones in the graft, circulation and bone marrow were tracked using bulk TCR-beta CDR3 sequencing. Alloreactive clones were identified by sequencing pre-transplant mixed lymphocyte reaction products and comparing them with unstimulated pre-transplant donor and recipient T cells. The cohort enrolled 20 to 25 intestinal transplant recipients including one retransplant, and 3 patients lacking pretransplant specimens were excluded. Donor T cell macrochimerism was defined as a peak of at least 4% donor T cells among recipient peripheral blood mononuclear cells. Rather than being sequenced by the commercial service, samples from three later patients were sequenced in-house on an Illumina MiSeq and processed with MiXCR. What the study reported, not specific to this receptor: The conclusions were limited by the relatively low number and heterogeneity of the intestinal transplant patients. Early after transplant, peak levels of circulating GvH clones were associated with declines in HvG clones. GvH clones were detected in recipient bone marrow, and some of these GvH clones were observed earlier in ileal mucosa or blood, consistent with an intestinal mucosal origin. High GvH to HvG T cell clonal ratios were observed in the allografts of patients with donor T cell macrochimerism.

Notes on this clone: It lacks a known antigen. Per-nucleotide qualities are absent, and no much larger clonotype sits a single base away.

To isolate intraepithelial and lamina propria lymphocytes from graft specimens, dithiothreitol, EDTA incubations and collagenase D digestion were used. Bulk TCR-beta sequencing was performed on serial intestinal graft biopsy specimens collected as late as 600 days after transplant. The library relied on the immunoSEQ multiplex PCR assay. High-throughput TCR-beta CDR3 sequencing of genomic DNA from most patients was performed by Adaptive Biotechnologies. The original methods were these. Adaptive's ImmunoSEQ software was the source of the TCR sequencing data for over 15 patients, while a few other patients were processed with MiXCR and VDJtools. CDR3 nucleotide sequences shared between donor and recipient were removed because the origin of such sequences could not be assigned. To be classed as alloreactive, a clone needed at least 2-fold expansion over unstimulated cells and a minimum CFSE-low frequency of 0.002% (template counts) or 0.001% (read counts). Mappable clones were those detected in sequenced pre-transplant spleen, lymph node, or MLR CFSE-low populations of the donor or recipient. The cumulative frequency of alloreactive clones was calculated as a percentage of all sequences, weighted by copy number. TCRdb stores this immuneACCESS table with in-frame sequences only. Part of the clones is absent; in the studies checked, under half of the shortfall reflects unresolved V genes, and no reason is known for the rest. V, J and clone size reflect that table, while D and trimming were determined from the DNA. The sample table records 37,000 or so clones; approximately 86% of these occur just once. The leading ten clones occupy about a sixth of the sample.

Per the germline V gene, SQVTM is the CDR1 and ANQGSEA is the CDR2. The CDR3 has 13 amino acids, counting the end cysteine and phenylalanine. Here the CDR3 DNA is all that survives: 39 bases in frame from base 1. The germline V end is reduced by 5 bases and the J end by 5 bases; junction bases left unmatched: 6. This sequence uses TRBV29-1 and TRBJ1-2, and TRBD1 aligns with 9 junction nucleotides. The sequence derives from a human patient who received an intestinal transplant, so some T cells may come from the graft donor. Here the sequenced sample was ileum tissue, taken 200 to 210 days after intestinal transplant. The sequence in DNA is TGCAGCGTTCCCGGGACAGGGTTATATGGCTACACCTTC. Protein translation: CSVPGTGLYGYTF.